Shown below are 28 T cell receptor beta chains from a single sample sequenced in a study of blood T cell repertoires in COVID-19. The protocol was immunoSEQ multiplex PCR, while the TCRdb copy is restricted to in-frame clones and leaves out a portion. Counted here are roughly 50,000 clones, less than 80% occurring once; the ten biggest clones make up about 3%. The source material was peripheral blood. The receptors come from a man in his fifties or sixties with acute or convalescent COVID-19.

This clone was recorded once. The chain joins TRBV28 to TRBJ1-5; D call uncertain. Germline CDR1 and CDR2: MDHEN and SYDVKM. The CDR3 contains 12 residues. Trimming shortened V by 2 bases and J by 5 bases, and 4 bases separated the two germline ends. DNA for the CDR3: TGTGCCAGCAGTTTACAGGATCAGCCCCAGCATTTT. Residues: CASSLQDQPQHF.

This rearrangement joins TRBV19 to TRBJ1-1, with a possible D match to TRBD1 (5 bases). Germline V gives CDR1 LNHDA, CDR2 SQIVND (reference sequence). The CDR3 runs to 13 residues. Trimming stripped 7 bases from V and 3 bases from J, with 12 bases between. The DNA for the CDR3 is TGTGCCAGTATCGAACAGGCGTACACTGAAGCTTTCTTT. Residues: CASIEQAYTEAFF.

The chain has TRBV6-5 and TRBJ1-2; D is uncertain. The CDR3 sequence is 14 residues long. V gave up 0 bases and J gave up 3 bases, with 8 bases separating them. Looked up from germline, CDR1 is MNHEY and CDR2 is SVGAGI. CDR3 in DNA: TGTGCCAGCAGTTACTCGAAAGGAGACTATGGCTACACCTTC. It translates to CASSYSKGDYGYTF.

The rearrangement links TRBV12-3 or TRBV12-4 to TRBJ1-5, with D hard to call. Trimming removed 5 bases from V and 9 bases from J, with 11 bases in between. The CDR3 length is 12 residues. The CDR3 DNA is TGTGCCAGCAGTGGTCCCCGAGGGCCCCAGCATTTT. Translation gives CASSGPRGPQHF.

V is TRBV20-1 and J is TRBJ1-2; the D is unclear. Germline V lookup: CDR1 DFQATT, CDR2 SNEGSKA (reference sequence). CDR3 length: 11 residues. The ends were cut back, 6 bases at V and 8 bases at J, with 13 bases in the middle. The CDR3 reads CSAAYTRGYTF. CDR3 nucleotide sequence: TGCAGTGCGGCCTACACTAGGGGCTACACCTTC.

This clone has a handful of counts. CDR3 amino acids: CASSDLRVRSGNTIYF. CDR3 coding DNA: TGTGCCAGCAGCGATCTCAGGGTGAGGTCTGGAAACACCATATATTTT. The J gene is TRBJ1-3, the V gene TRBV5-5; TRBD1 is a possible D gene (5 bases). Trimming pared 4 bases from V and 1 base from J, leaving 15 bases between. Germline assignment: CDR1 SGHKS and CDR2 YYEKEE (reference sequence). This CDR3 comprises 16 residues.

The chain links TRBV11-1 to TRBJ2-7; D is unclear. Trimming took off 0 bases at V and 0 bases at J, with 6 bases between the two ends. The CDR3 has 14 residues. Germline loops: CDR1 SGHAT, CDR2 FQDESV (reference sequence). The CDR3 loop reads CASSLATSSYEQYF. CDR3 coding DNA: TGTGCCAGCAGCTTAGCCACGAGCTCCTACGAGCAGTACTTC.

This sequence joins TRBV4-1 and TRBJ1-2; D possibly corresponds to TRBD1 (6 bases). The germline V gene has CDR1 MGHRA and CDR2 YSYEKL. V was trimmed by 7 bases and J by 4 bases, leaving 19 bases between them. This CDR3 region has 15 residues. CDR3 in amino acids: CASTSTRGGSYGYTF. CDR3 bases: TGCGCCAGCACCTCAACAAGAGGGGGATCCTATGGCTACACCTTC.

The chain joins TRBV15 to TRBJ1-2; no reliable D call. Germline CDR1 is LNHNV and CDR2 is YYDKDF (reference sequence). The V end lost 3 bases, the J end lost 5 bases, and 10 bases lay between the germline ends. The CDR3 covers 13 residues. The CDR3 loop is CATSSPGGYGYTF. The CDR3, as DNA: TGTGCCACCAGCAGCCCCGGAGGGTATGGCTACACCTTC.

V and J are TRBV18 and TRBJ1-4; D not resolved. Trimming pared 4 bases from V and 6 bases from J, leaving 15 bases between. Germline CDR1 reads KGHSH; CDR2 reads LQKENI. The length of the CDR3 is 15 residues. The CDR3 DNA reads TGTGCCAGCTCACTATCTCTCCCTAGAGATGAAAAACTGTTTTTT. Protein: CASSLSLPRDEKLFF.

The genes are TRBV19 and TRBJ1-2; weak D call: TRBD1 (5 bases). Per the germline V gene, CDR1 is LNHDA and CDR2 is SQIVND (reference sequence). CDR3 length: 13 amino acids. The V end was cut by 9 bases, the J end by 6 bases, with 17 bases between. CDR3 loop: CASSLLGVDGYTF. The CDR3 nucleotides are TGTGCCAGCTCCCTATTAGGGGTTGATGGCTACACCTTC.

This chain joins TRBV15 and TRBJ2-3; 8 positions agree with TRBD2. J lost 4 bases, V lost 1 base, and 13 bases had no gene match. Per germline, CDR1 LNHNV and CDR2 YYDKDF (reference sequence). This CDR3 has 18 amino acids. The CDR3 reads CATSRGFSLAGGPDTQYF. The CDR3 coding sequence is TGTGCCACCAGCAGAGGATTTTCCCTTGCGGGGGGCCCAGATACGCAGTATTTT. Full variable domain (missing parts from reference TRBV15 and TRBJ2-3): DAMVIQNPRYQVTQFGKPVTLSCSQTLNHNVMYWYQQKSSQAPKLLFHYYDKDFNNEADTPDNFQSRRPNTSFCFLDIRSPGLGDTAMYLCATSRGFSLAGGPDTQYFGPGTRLTVL.

This sequence joins TRBV28 and TRBJ1-6; D not certain. The ends were cut back, 7 bases at V and 3 bases at J, with 10 bases in the middle. This CDR3 spans 14 amino acids. CDR1 is MDHEN, CDR2 SYDVKM, per germline. CDR3 in DNA: TGTGCCAGCAACTTGAGGGACTATAATTCACCCCTCCACTTT. Translation: CASNLRDYNSPLHF.

The chain links TRBV10-3 to TRBJ2-1; D unclear. V lost 3 bases to trimming and J lost 3 bases, with 12 bases between them. Germline values: CDR1 ENHRY, CDR2 SYGVKD. This CDR3 is built from 15 residues. This chain's CDR3 is CAISEESARYNEQFF. The CDR3 region has the DNA TGTGCCATCAGTGAAGAGAGCGCGCGCTACAATGAGCAGTTCTTC.

The V and J genes are TRBV6-5 and TRBJ1-2, with 8 bases lining up with TRBD1. Germline values: CDR1 MNHEY, CDR2 SVGAGI. CDR3 length: 14 residues. Trimming took 6 bases from V and 4 from J; bases not matched to a gene: 7. The CDR3 loop is CASSPGGRGYGYTF. The CDR3 DNA reads TGTGCCAGCAGCCCAGGGGGCCGGGGCTATGGCTACACCTTC.

CDR3 in DNA: TGTGCCAGCCTGGCGGGAGGCTCCTACGAGCAGTACTTC. Its translation is CASLAGGSYEQYF. The V gene is TRBV6-6, the J gene TRBJ2-7; TRBD2 matches 8 bases. This CDR3 has 13 amino acids. The junction had 3 bases not matched to a gene; V was cut back by 8 bases and J by 0 bases. Germline V lookup: CDR1 MNHNY, CDR2 SVGAGI (reference sequence).

Comment on this clone: The germline gene is not matched at one end of the junction; a read error may be the cause. This chain joins TRBV7-7 and TRBJ2-5, with 14 nucleotides matching TRBD2. Germline V gene sequence: CDR1 SSHAT, CDR2 FNYEAQ (reference sequence). The CDR3 contains 16 residues. The CDR3 sequence: CASSSGLAGAGETQYF. CDR3 nucleotides: TGTGCTAGCAGCTCGGGACTAGCGGGAGCCGGGGAGACCCAGTACTTC. The complete variable domain, with remaining parts taken from reference TRBV7-7 and TRBJ2-5, reads GAGVSQSPRYKVTKRGQDVTLRCDPISSHATLYWYQQALGQGPEFLTYFNYEAQPDKSGLPSDRFSAERPEGSISTLTIQRTEQRDSAMYRCASSSGLAGAGETQYFGPGTRLLVL.

This chain connects TRBV10-3 to TRBJ1-5; a weak D match, TRBD1 (5 bases). Trimming stripped 2 bases from V and 7 bases from J, with 9 bases between. This CDR3 comprises 13 residues. Germline CDR1 is ENHRY and CDR2 is SYGVKD. CDR3 loop: CAISEGAGQPQHF. The CDR3 DNA reads as TGTGCCATCAGTGAGGGGGCGGGACAGCCCCAGCATTTT.

The V gene is TRBV5-8, the J gene TRBJ2-6, with TRBD2 identical over 15 bases. The CDR3 totals 17 residues. The V gene end was trimmed by 7 bases and the J gene end by 4 bases; junction bases not matched to a gene: 6. Germline lookup yields CDR1 SGHTS and CDR2 YDEGEE. Here the CDR3 reads CASARGLAGGGANVLTF. CDR3 in DNA: TGTGCCAGCGCGCGGGGACTAGCGGGAGGCGGGGCCAACGTCCTGACTTTC.

This chain links TRBV14 with TRBJ2-2; 7 bases line up with TRBD1. CDR1 SGHDN and CDR2 FVKESK come from the germline V gene. This CDR3 contains 18 residues. With 0 bases clipped from V and 2 bases from J, the junction kept 9 bases outside the gene matches. CDR3 in DNA: TGTGCCAGCAGCCAAGAAAGGGGGACAGCGGATAACACCGGGGAGCTGTTTTTT. This encodes CASSQERGTADNTGELFF.

The gene calls are TRBV5-6 and TRBJ2-6; D is ambiguous. V was trimmed by 6 bases and J by 2 bases, leaving 15 bases between them. This CDR3 comprises 16 residues. Germline V gene sequence: CDR1 SGHDT, CDR2 YYEEEE. The chain's CDR3 is CASTTPPVTGANVLTF. The CDR3 nucleotides are TGTGCCAGCACCACCCCTCCAGTCACTGGGGCCAACGTCCTGACTTTC. Full variable domain (rest looked up from reference TRBV5-6 and TRBJ2-6): DAGVTQSPTHLIKTRGQQVTLRCSPKSGHDTVSWYQQALGQGPQFIFQYYEEEERQRGNFPDRFSGHQFPNYSSELNVNALLLGDSALYLCASTTPPVTGANVLTFGAGSRLTVL.

This chain links TRBV7-2 with TRBJ1-2; 7 nucleotides match TRBD1. Germline-derived CDR1 and CDR2 are SGHTA and FQGNSA. This CDR3 has 14 residues. After removal of 4 bases from V and 7 bases from J, the junction contained 9 bases not matched to a gene. CDR3 sequence: CASSSHSQGVGYTF. The CDR3 region has the DNA TGTGCCAGCAGCTCGCATTCCCAGGGGGTTGGCTACACCTTC.

The chain joins TRBV28 to TRBJ1-2; the D is unclear. This CDR3 is built from 11 residues. CDR1 MDHEN and CDR2 SYDVKM come from the germline V gene. Trimming took off 7 bases at V and 8 bases at J, with 11 bases between the two ends. In DNA form, the CDR3 reads TGTGCCAGCACGGGAGAGCTCGGCTACACCTTC. This sequence encodes CASTGELGYTF.

The chain carries TRBV7-3 and TRBJ1-4; the D is unclear. V lost 2 bases and J 0 bases, leaving 4 bases between the germline ends. CDR3 length: 14 amino acids. Germline values: CDR1 SGHTA, CDR2 FQGTGA. The CDR3 is CASSLSATNEKLFF. The CDR3 DNA reads TGTGCCAGCAGCTTATCTGCAACTAATGAAAAACTGTTTTTT.

The chain recombines TRBV7-2 with TRBJ1-1, with a tentative D call TRBD1 (5 bases). The V end lost 2 bases, the J end lost 1 base, and 11 bases lay between the germline ends. The CDR3 covers 15 residues. Germline V gene lookup returns CDR1 SGHTA and CDR2 FQGNSA. The CDR3 protein is CASSLIGRGNTEAFF. CDR3 DNA sequence: TGTGCCAGCAGCTTAATCGGGAGGGGGAACACTGAAGCTTTCTTT. The whole variable domain, filled in from reference TRBV7-2 and TRBJ1-1, reads GAGVSQSPSNKVTEKGKDVELRCDPISGHTALYWYRQSLGQGLEFLIYFQGNSAPDKSGLPSDRFSAERTGGSVSTLTIQRTQQEDSAVYLCASSLIGRGNTEAFFGQGTRLTVV.

This clone was picked up one time. V is TRBV10-3 and J is TRBJ1-1; 9 bases align to TRBD1. From germline, CDR1 is ENHRY and CDR2 SYGVKD. The length of the CDR3 is 14 residues. The J segment lost 3 bases and the V segment lost 6 bases, leaving 5 bases of the junction unmatched. The CDR3 region is CAIRRTGADTEAFF. CDR3 sequence (DNA): TGTGCCATCAGACGGACAGGGGCGGACACTGAAGCTTTCTTT.

The chain uses TRBV7-8 and TRBJ1-4; no definite D call. Between the trimmed V and J ends, which lost 1 base and 8 bases, there was a span of 14 bases. The CDR3 loop spans 15 amino acids. The germline gives CDR1 SGHVS, CDR2 FQNEAQ. CDR3 sequence (DNA): TGTGCCAGCAGCTTAGTGGGGAGAGCGGTGGAAAAACTGTTTTTT. It codes for CASSLVGRAVEKLFF.

The chain carries TRBV28 and TRBJ2-7, with 9 nucleotides matching TRBD1. Germline values: CDR1 MDHEN, CDR2 SYDVKM. CDR3 length equals 14 residues. V was pared by 5 bases and J by 5 bases, with 7 bases of the junction left unmatched. The CDR3 nucleotides read TGTGCCAGCAGTGTAACAGGGGGCTGGGACGAGCAGTACTTC. The encoded protein is CASSVTGGWDEQYF.